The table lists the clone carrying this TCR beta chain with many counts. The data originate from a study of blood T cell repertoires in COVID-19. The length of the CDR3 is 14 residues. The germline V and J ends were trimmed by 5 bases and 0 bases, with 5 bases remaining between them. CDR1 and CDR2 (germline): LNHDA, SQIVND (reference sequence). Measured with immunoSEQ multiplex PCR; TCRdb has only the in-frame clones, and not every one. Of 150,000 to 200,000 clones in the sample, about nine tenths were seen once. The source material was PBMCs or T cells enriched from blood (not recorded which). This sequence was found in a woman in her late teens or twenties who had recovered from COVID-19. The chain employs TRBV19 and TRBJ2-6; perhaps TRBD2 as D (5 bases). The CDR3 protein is CASSAGSGANVLTF. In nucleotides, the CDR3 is TGTGCCAGTAGTGCGGGCTCTGGGGCCAACGTCCTGACTTTC.